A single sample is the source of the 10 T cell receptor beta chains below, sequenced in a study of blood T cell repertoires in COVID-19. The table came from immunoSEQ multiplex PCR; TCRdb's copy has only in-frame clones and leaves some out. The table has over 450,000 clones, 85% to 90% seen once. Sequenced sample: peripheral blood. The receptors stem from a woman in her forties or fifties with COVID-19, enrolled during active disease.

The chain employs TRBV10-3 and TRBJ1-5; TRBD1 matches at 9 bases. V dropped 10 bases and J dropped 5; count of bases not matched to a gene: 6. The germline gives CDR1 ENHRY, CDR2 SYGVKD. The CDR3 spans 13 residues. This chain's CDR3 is CATAGQGDQPQHF. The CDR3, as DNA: TGTGCCACCGCGGGACAGGGAGATCAGCCCCAGCATTTT.

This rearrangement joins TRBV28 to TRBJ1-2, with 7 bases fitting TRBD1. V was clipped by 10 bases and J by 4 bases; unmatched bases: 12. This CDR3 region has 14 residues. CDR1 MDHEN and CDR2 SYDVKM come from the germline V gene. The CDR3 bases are TGTGCCACCGAGATACAGGGGCGGACCTATGGCTACACCTTC. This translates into CATEIQGRTYGYTF.

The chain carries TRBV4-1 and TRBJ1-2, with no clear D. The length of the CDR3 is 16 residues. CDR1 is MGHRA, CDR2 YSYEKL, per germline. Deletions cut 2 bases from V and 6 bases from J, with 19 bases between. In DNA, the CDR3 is TGCGCCAGCAGCCAAACTCCCGGGAGACTAAAAGATGGCTACACCTTC. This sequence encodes CASSQTPGRLKDGYTF.

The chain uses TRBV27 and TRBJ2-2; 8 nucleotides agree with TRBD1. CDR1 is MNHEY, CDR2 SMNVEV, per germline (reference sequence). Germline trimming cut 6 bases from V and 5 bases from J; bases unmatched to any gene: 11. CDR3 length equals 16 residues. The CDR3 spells CASSRAPDRATGELFF. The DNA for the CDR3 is TGTGCCAGCAGCCGGGCCCCGGACAGGGCGACCGGGGAGCTGTTTTTT.

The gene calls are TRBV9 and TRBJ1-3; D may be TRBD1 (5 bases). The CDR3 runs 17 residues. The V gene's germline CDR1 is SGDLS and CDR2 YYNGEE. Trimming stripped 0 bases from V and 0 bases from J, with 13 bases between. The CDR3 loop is CASSVVDRSSSGNTIYF. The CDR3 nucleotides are TGTGCCAGCAGCGTAGTTGACAGAAGTAGCTCTGGAAACACCATATATTTT.

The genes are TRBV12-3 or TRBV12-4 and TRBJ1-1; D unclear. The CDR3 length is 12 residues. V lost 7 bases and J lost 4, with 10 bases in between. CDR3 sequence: CASTRQSTEAFF. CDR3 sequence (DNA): TGTGCCAGCACCAGGCAGAGCACTGAAGCTTTCTTT.

The CDR3, as DNA: TGTGCCAGCAGCCCGACAGTAGACCTTTATGGCTACACCTTC. This sequence encodes CASSPTVDLYGYTF. This chain links TRBV9 with TRBJ1-2, with D tentatively TRBD1 (5 bases). V gave up 4 bases and J gave up 5 bases, with 15 bases separating them. The CDR3 is 14 amino acids. CDR1 is SGDLS, CDR2 YYNGEE, per germline.

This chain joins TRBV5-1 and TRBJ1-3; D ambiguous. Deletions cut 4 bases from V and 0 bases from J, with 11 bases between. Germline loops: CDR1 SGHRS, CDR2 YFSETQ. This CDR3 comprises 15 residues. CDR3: CASSDTNPSGNTIYF. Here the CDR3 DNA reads TGCGCCAGCAGCGATACTAACCCCTCTGGAAACACCATATATTTT.

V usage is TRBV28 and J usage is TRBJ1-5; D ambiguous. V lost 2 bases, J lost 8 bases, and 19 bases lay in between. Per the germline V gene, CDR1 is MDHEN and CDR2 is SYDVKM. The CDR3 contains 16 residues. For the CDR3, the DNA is TGTGCCAGCAGTTTACGGGGAATAACAGCCCTAGAGCCCCAGCATTTT. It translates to CASSLRGITALEPQHF.

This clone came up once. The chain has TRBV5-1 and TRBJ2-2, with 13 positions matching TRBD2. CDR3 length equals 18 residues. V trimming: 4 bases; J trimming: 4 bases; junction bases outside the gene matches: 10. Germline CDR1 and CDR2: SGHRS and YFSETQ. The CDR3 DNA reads TGCGCCAGCAGCATTACTTGGACTAGCGGGGGTGCCACCGGGGAGCTGTTTTTT. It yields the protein CASSITWTSGGATGELFF.